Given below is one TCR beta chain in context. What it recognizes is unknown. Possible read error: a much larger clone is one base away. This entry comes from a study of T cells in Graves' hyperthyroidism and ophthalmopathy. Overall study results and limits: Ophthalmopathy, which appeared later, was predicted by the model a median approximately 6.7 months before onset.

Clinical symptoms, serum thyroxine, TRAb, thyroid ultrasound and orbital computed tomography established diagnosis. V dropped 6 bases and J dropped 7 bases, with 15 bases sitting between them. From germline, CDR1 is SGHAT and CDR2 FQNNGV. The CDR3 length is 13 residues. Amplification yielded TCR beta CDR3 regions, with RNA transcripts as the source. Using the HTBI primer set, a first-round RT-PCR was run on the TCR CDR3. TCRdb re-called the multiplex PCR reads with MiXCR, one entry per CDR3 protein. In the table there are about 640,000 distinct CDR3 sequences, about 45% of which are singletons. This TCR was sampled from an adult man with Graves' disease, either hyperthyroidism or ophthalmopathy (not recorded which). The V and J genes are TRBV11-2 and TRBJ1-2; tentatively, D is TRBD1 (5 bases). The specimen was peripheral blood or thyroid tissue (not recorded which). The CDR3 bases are TGTGCCAGCAGTAAGGACTGGGGCTGTGGCTACACCTTC. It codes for CASSKDWGCGYTF.